This T cell receptor (beta chain) was recovered during a study of shared clonotypes between healthy human individuals. Positively selected for CCR7, the CD45RO-negative cells used as naive CD8 cells excluded terminally differentiated effector memory CD45RA+ cells. Produced via immunoSEQ multiplex PCR; TCRdb's table is partial and in-frame only. The sample has 500,000 to 700,000 clones; 90% to 95% are singletons. Trimming stripped 8 bases from V and 4 bases from J, with 18 bases between. The CDR3 loop spans 14 amino acids. Germline loops: CDR1 SNHLY, CDR2 FYNNEI. Material: naive CD8+ T cells sorted from blood. The rearrangement joins TRBV2 to TRBJ2-7; maybe TRBD1 (5 bases). This receptor was taken from a woman under 40 in good health. The CDR3 DNA follows: TGTGCCAGCTCGAGTCAGGACAACATTTACGAGCAGTACTTC. Translation gives CASSSQDNIYEQYF.